This T cell receptor (beta chain) was observed in a study of OX40 agonist ivuxolimab in advanced cancers. For the study in its entirety: Ivuxolimab, which targeted the costimulatory receptor OX40 (CD134), was an agonistic, fully human IgG2 monoclonal antibody. Intravenous ivuxolimab was administered to patients every 2 weeks at six dose levels: 0.01, 0.1, 0.3, 1.5, 3 and 10 mg/kg. Among the approximately 54 dose-escalation patients, some 20 had hepatocellular carcinoma, approximately 15 melanoma, 9 renal cell carcinoma and 9 head and neck cancer. In the dose-escalation cohort, 70% to 85% of patients were male, and the mean age was 60 years with a range of roughly 20 to 85. Patients were allowed to have had prior anti-PD-1, anti-PD-L1 or anti-CTLA-4 therapy, and 30% to 50% of the dose-escalation patients had previously received checkpoint inhibitors. Partial responses occurred in three dose-escalation patients, of whom one had hepatocellular carcinoma and two had cutaneous melanoma. The point of sequencing TCRbeta in the periphery was to test whether ivuxolimab changed TCR sequence diversity and drove clonal T-cell expansion. The paper covers the monotherapy dose-escalation part of the phase I ivuxolimab trial, which included N ≈ 54 patients. Findings and caveats that apply to the study as a whole: Antigen specificity was not determined for the clonally expanded peripheral T cells. In partial responders in the 0.1-3.0 mg/kg groups, normalized peripheral clonal expansion was found to be among the lowest, especially among CD8+ T cells. At doses of 0.1 to 3.0 mg/kg, clonal expansion of both CD4+ and CD8+ T cells in blood was seen between baseline and week 6. After ivuxolimab, more expanded clones were found on average in CD8+ T cells than in CD4+ T cells. Low levels of normalized T-cell clonal expansion were also seen in some nonresponding patients.

About this clone: This receptor's antigen is unknown. Base qualities are not recorded, but no much larger clone differs from it by a single base.

The trial excluded patients who had a history of autoimmune disease or were on systemic immunosuppression. In every dose cohort, peripheral blood was drawn for TCR sequencing at baseline, cycle 4 day 1, and cycle 7 day 1. The samples were drawn from a first-in-human, open-label, multicenter phase I dose-escalation trial of ivuxolimab. The trial enrolled adults with locally advanced or metastatic head and neck squamous cell, hepatocellular, melanoma or renal cell carcinoma. Before TCR sequencing, CD4+ T cells and CD8+ T cells from peripheral blood were sorted into separate populations. To sequence the TCRbeta CDR3 region, genomic DNA was isolated from the sorted cells. The immunoSEQ Assay was used to sequence the TCRbeta CDR3 regions. TCRdb provides this immuneACCESS table in a form limited to in-frame rearrangements. Some clones are lacking; in checked studies, under half of them reflect an unresolved V gene, and why the rest are absent is not known. The sample table records 55,000 to 65,000 clones; around 90% of these occur just once. More than 1.5% of the sample rests with the top ten.

Measured from the cysteine to the phenylalanine, the CDR3 is 15 residues long. The CDR3 DNA has 45 bases and is translated from base 1. From a lookup of the germline V gene, CDR1 and CDR2 are MDHEN and SYDVKM. V is reduced by 10 bases and J by 9 bases, leaving a spacing of 25 bases between them. The chain links TRBV28 with TRBJ2-1, with TRBD2 perhaps the D gene, on 5 matching bases. Specimen: CD4+ or CD8+ T cells sorted from blood, collected in a trial of the OX40 agonist ivuxolimab. This TCR derives from an adult with an advanced solid tumor such as melanoma, head and neck, liver or kidney cancer. Here the CDR3 is given as CATRRQLQEAAEQFF. The nucleotides read TGTGCCACCCGCCGCCAGTTGCAGGAGGCGGCTGAGCAGTTCTTC. The full variable domain, with segments outside the CDR3 supplied by the reference TRBV28 and TRBJ2-1 proteins, appears as DVKVTQSSRYLVKRTGEKVFLECVQDMDHENMFWYRQDPGLGLRLIYFSYDVKMKEKGDIPEGYSVSREKKERFSLILESASTNQTSMYLCATRRQLQEAAEQFFGPGTRLTVL.